Below are 21 T cell receptor beta chains sequenced from a single sample in a study of beta chain features in type 1 diabetes. Expressed TCRB transcripts were sequenced, since all the RNA that had been isolated was reverse transcribed. Profiled with immunoSEQ multiplex PCR; TCRdb holds only in-frame clones, not every one. The sample includes some 500,000 clones, around 10% of them seen just once. Sequencing used naive CD4+ T cells from blood. These receptors were obtained from a woman between 18 and 30 years old in good health.

The chain uses TRBV11-2 and TRBJ2-1; D remains unclear. The CDR3 is 17 residues long. Between the trimmed V and J ends, which lost 1 base and 5 bases, there was a span of 18 bases. Germline CDR1 reads SGHAT; CDR2 reads FQNNGV. In nucleotides, the CDR3 is TGTGCCAGCAGCTTAGCATGGGGTGTCGCGTATAACAATGAGCAGTTCTTC. It codes for CASSLAWGVAYNNEQFF.

In this sample, this clone turned up a few times. The rearrangement joins TRBV11-3 to TRBJ2-1; 7 bases line up with TRBD2. The V and J ends lost 5 bases and 8 bases, in that order; junction bases with no gene match: 6. There are 13 residues in the CDR3. Germline V gives CDR1 SGHNT, CDR2 YENEEA. The CDR3 here is CASSLGLVDEQFF. DNA for the CDR3: TGTGCCAGCAGCCTAGGACTAGTCGATGAGCAGTTCTTC.

V is TRBV14 and J is TRBJ2-3; D not resolved. Germline V gene sequence: CDR1 SGHDN, CDR2 FVKESK. Trimming left V 1 base short and J 0 bases short, with 5 bases between. The CDR3 extends over 14 amino acids. In DNA form, the CDR3 reads TGTGCCAGCAGCCAAGTACCTAGCACAGATACGCAGTATTTT. It encodes CASSQVPSTDTQYF.

The rearrangement links TRBV7-8 to TRBJ2-5, with D hard to call. CDR1 SGHVS and CDR2 FQNEAQ come from the germline V gene. The length of the CDR3 is 13 residues. V dropped 3 bases and J dropped 0 bases, with 5 bases sitting between them. The CDR3 loop is CASSLVYQETQYF. CDR3 bases: TGTGCCAGCAGCTTGGTTTACCAAGAGACCCAGTACTTC.

The chain links TRBV13 to TRBJ2-1, with 9 bases matching TRBD1. The CDR3 contains 15 residues. Per the germline V gene, CDR1 is PRHDT and CDR2 is FYEKMQ (reference sequence). The V segment lost 4 bases and the J segment 9 bases; nucleotides outside the gene matches: 10. The CDR3 sequence is CASSSRDRDPIEQFF. The CDR3 DNA is TGTGCCAGCAGCTCCCGGGACAGGGACCCTATTGAGCAGTTCTTC.

The chain joins TRBV2 to TRBJ2-1; no reliable D call. This CDR3 comprises 13 residues. The ends were cut back, 8 bases at V and 5 bases at J, with 13 bases in the middle. Germline assignment: CDR1 SNHLY and CDR2 FYNNEI. CDR3 loop: CASRRSQNNEQFF. As DNA, the CDR3 is TGTGCCAGCCGTCGTTCCCAGAACAATGAGCAGTTCTTC.

CDR3: CASSVGGPLGEWSTDTQYF. For the CDR3, the DNA is TGTGCCAGCAGCGTAGGCGGCCCTCTGGGGGAATGGAGCACAGATACGCAGTATTTT. The V gene is TRBV9, the J gene TRBJ2-3; TRBD1 or TRBD2 may be the D gene (5 bases each). V lost 0 bases and J 0 bases, leaving 20 bases between the germline ends. Germline V gene lookup returns CDR1 SGDLS and CDR2 YYNGEE. This CDR3 spans 19 amino acids.

This clone was seen just once. The rearrangement joins TRBV9 to TRBJ1-2; 7 bases map to TRBD1. The V gene's germline CDR1 is SGDLS and CDR2 YYNGEE. The V segment lost 0 bases and the J segment 4 bases; nucleotides outside the gene matches: 3. The CDR3 runs 14 residues. The CDR3 nucleotides read TGTGCCAGCAGCGTAGGCTGGACAGGCTATGGCTACACCTTC. The encoded protein is CASSVGWTGYGYTF.

This clone was counted between two and nine times. The V gene is TRBV29-1, the J gene TRBJ2-3, with D perhaps TRBD1 or TRBD2 (6 bases each). Looked up from germline, CDR1 is SQVTM and CDR2 is ANQGSEA. The V end was cut by 4 bases, the J end by 3 bases, with 23 bases between. CDR3 length: 17 residues. CDR3 region: CSVVGRGKEGETDTQYF. As DNA, the CDR3 is TGCAGCGTTGTTGGCCGTGGAAAGGAGGGGGAAACAGATACGCAGTATTTT.

This clone appeared a single time. The genes are TRBV18 and TRBJ2-5; 8 nucleotides agree with TRBD1. The length of the CDR3 is 16 residues. Trimming took 5 bases from V and 1 from J; bases not matched to a gene: 9. Germline-derived CDR1 and CDR2 are KGHSH and LQKENI. CDR3 nucleotides: TGTGCCAGCTCAACGCTCGCCGGGACAGGCCAAGAGACCCAGTACTTC. Protein sequence: CASSTLAGTGQETQYF.

The V gene is TRBV7-9, the J gene TRBJ1-5, with D possibly matching TRBD1 (6 bases). The germline V and J ends were trimmed by 0 bases and 9 bases, with 12 bases remaining between them. The CDR3 covers 14 residues. The V gene's germline CDR1 is SEHNR and CDR2 FQNEAQ (reference sequence). CDR3 DNA: TGTGCCAGCAGCTTAGCGGCAGGGGTTTCGCCCCAGCATTTT. Its translation: CASSLAAGVSPQHF.

This clone was recorded a few times. The gene calls are TRBV25-1 and TRBJ2-1; no firm D call. V gave up 6 bases and J gave up 3 bases, with 6 bases separating them. The germline CDR1 and CDR2 sequences are MGHDK and SYGVNS. The CDR3 is made up of 12 amino acids. The CDR3 region is CASRGDYNEQFF. CDR3 bases: TGTGCCAGCAGAGGAGACTACAATGAGCAGTTCTTC. Complete variable domain (other parts from reference TRBV25-1 and TRBJ2-1): EADIYQTPRYLVIGTGKKITLECSQTMGHDKMYWYQQDPGMELHLIHYSYGVNSTEKGDLSSESTVSRIRTEHFPLTLESARPSHTSQYLCASRGDYNEQFFGPGTRLTVL.

This clone was seen a handful of times. The rearrangement joins TRBV11-3 to TRBJ2-1; TRBD2 aligns across 8 bases. In germline, CDR1 is SGHNT, CDR2 YENEEA. The V gene end was trimmed by 6 bases and the J gene end by 4 bases; junction bases not matched to a gene: 11. The CDR3 runs to 16 residues. For the CDR3, the DNA is TGTGCCAGCAGGGGAGAGCGGGAGTGGGCTTACAATGAGCAGTTCTTC. Protein product: CASRGEREWAYNEQFF.

The chain recombines TRBV4-3 with TRBJ2-3; unclear D gene. This CDR3 has 17 residues. V dropped 1 base and J dropped 1 base, with 15 bases sitting between them. From germline, CDR1 is LGHNA and CDR2 YSLEER. This chain's CDR3 is CASSQGRYGPGTDTQYF. DNA of the CDR3: TGCGCCAGCAGCCAAGGTCGGTATGGACCTGGCACAGATACGCAGTATTTT.

This clone occurred many times. The genes are TRBV14 and TRBJ2-5, with 9 bases lining up with TRBD1. The CDR3 sequence is 15 residues long. Trimming removed 2 bases from V and 6 bases from J; junction bases left unmatched: 7. Germline V CDR1 and CDR2: SGHDN, FVKESK. CDR3 protein: CASSQRSGQGQTQYF. The CDR3 nucleotides read TGTGCCAGCAGCCAAAGGTCTGGACAGGGGCAGACCCAGTACTTC.

With respect to this clone: Different DNA sequences within this sample yield the same CDR3. V is TRBV9 and J is TRBJ2-7, with D possibly being TRBD1 (5 bases). V was clipped by 0 bases and J by 7 bases, with 11 bases between them. Germline V gives CDR1 SGDLS, CDR2 YYNGEE. The CDR3 extends over 13 amino acids. The CDR3 is CASSVVGVGEQYF. The CDR3 nucleotides are TGTGCCAGCAGCGTAGTAGGGGTCGGGGAGCAGTACTTC. Looking up the rest from reference TRBV9 and TRBJ2-7 gives the full variable domain: DSGVTQTPKHLITATGQRVTLRCSPRSGDLSVYWYQQSLDQGLQFLIQYYNGEERAKGNILERFSAQQFPDLHSELNLSSLELGDSALYFCASSVVGVGEQYFGPGTRLTVT.

This clone was counted only a few times. The rearrangement uses TRBV30 and TRBJ1-2, with a possible D match to TRBD1 (5 bases). V gave up 0 bases and J gave up 5 bases, with 13 bases separating them. The germline CDR1 and CDR2 sequences are GTSNPN and SVGIG (reference sequence). The length of the CDR3 is 14 residues. CDR3 DNA sequence: TGTGCCTGGAGTGTAAGGGGCACGAGGTATGGCTACACCTTC. It specifies CAWSVRGTRYGYTF.

The table lists this clone with a few counts. The chain employs TRBV14 and TRBJ2-7; no definite D call. CDR1 is SGHDN and CDR2 is FVKESK in the germline V gene. The CDR3 contains 12 residues. Between the trimmed V and J ends, which lost 0 bases and 2 bases, there was a span of 2 bases. CDR3 sequence (DNA): TGTGCCAGCAGCCAAGATCCCTACGAGCAGTACGTC. It yields the protein CASSQDPYEQYV.

The chain employs TRBV7-6 and TRBJ2-7, with D possibly being TRBD2 (6 bases). V was shortened by 5 bases and J by 2 bases, with 19 bases between the two germline ends. The germline V gene encodes CDR1 SGHVS and CDR2 FNYEAQ. The CDR3 covers 16 residues. The CDR3 sequence is CASSRGSQLNTYEQYV. The CDR3 DNA reads TGTGCCAGCAGCCGGGGGTCGCAGCTGAACACCTACGAGCAGTACGTC.

This clone has only a few counts. The V and J genes are TRBV5-1 and TRBJ2-1; 9 nucleotides match TRBD2. Germline V CDR1 and CDR2: SGHRS, YFSETQ. This CDR3 contains 16 residues. The V segment lost 2 bases and the J segment 3 bases; nucleotides outside the gene matches: 6. The chain's CDR3 is CASSFVTSGVYNEQFF. The CDR3 nucleotides are TGCGCCAGCAGCTTCGTGACTAGCGGCGTCTACAATGAGCAGTTCTTC.

This clone was seen more than once but under ten times. The genes are TRBV7-9 and TRBJ1-1, with 9 bases lining up with TRBD1. V lost 4 bases, J lost 10 bases, and 10 bases stayed unmatched. This CDR3 has 14 amino acids. The V gene's germline CDR1 is SEHNR and CDR2 FQNEAQ (reference sequence). DNA of the CDR3: TGTGCCAGCAGCTCCGCGACAGGGGGACCGGGAGCTTTCTTT. Translated, it gives CASSSATGGPGAFF.